This entry lists 23 T cell receptor beta chains sequenced from one sample in a study of cytomegalovirus exposure and HLA in healthy donors. PCR amplification relied on 60 Vbeta primers (plus 13 Jbeta primers). Sequenced by immunoSEQ multiplex PCR; TCRdb stores in-frame clones only, minus some. This sample has over 150,000 clones; 70% to 90% occur once, and the top ten carry about 2.3%. The sample comprised PBMCs. The receptors here all came from a woman aged 30 to 39 in good health and CMV-seronegative.

The J gene is TRBJ2-1, the V gene TRBV10-3, with TRBD2 matching over 9 bases. There are 16 residues in the CDR3. Losses at the gene ends were 3 bases for V and 7 bases for J; bases not matched to a gene: 10. The germline CDR1 and CDR2 sequences are ENHRY and SYGVKD. Here the CDR3 reads CAISDAGTSQGNEQFF. For the CDR3, the DNA is TGTGCCATCAGTGACGCAGGGACTAGCCAAGGGAATGAGCAGTTCTTC.

This chain's CDR3 is CASSQDNFPNEQFF. The CDR3 region has the DNA TGCGCCAGCAGCCAAGATAATTTCCCTAATGAGCAGTTCTTC. The chain is built from TRBV4-1 and TRBJ2-1; D is undetermined. Germline CDR1 MGHRA, CDR2 YSYEKL. CDR3 length equals 14 residues. Trimming took 0 bases from V and 7 from J, leaving 10 bases between them.

This rearrangement joins TRBV19 to TRBJ2-5; 7 bases are a match to TRBD2. With V trimmed by 1 base and J by 4 bases, 0 bases remained unmatched. Germline V gives CDR1 LNHDA, CDR2 SQIVND (reference sequence). CDR3 length equals 13 residues. The CDR3, as DNA: TGTGCCAGTAGTATAGGCGGGGGAGAGACCCAGTACTTC. Its protein product is CASSIGGGETQYF.

The CDR3 here is CASSMAGTGTPYEQYF. CDR3 in DNA: TGTGCCAGTAGTATGGCTGGGACAGGTACCCCTTATGAGCAGTACTTC. The rearrangement uses TRBV19 and TRBJ2-7, with TRBD1 matching 8 bases. V lost 3 bases, J lost 7 bases, and 14 bases stayed unmatched. This CDR3 is built from 16 residues. Looked up from germline, CDR1 is LNHDA and CDR2 is SQIVND (reference sequence). Using reference TRBV19 and TRBJ2-7 for the parts outside the CDR3, the full variable domain is DGGITQSPKYLFRKEGQNVTLSCEQNLNHDAMYWYRQDPGQGLRLIYYSQIVNDFQKGDIAEGYSVSREKKESFPLTVTSAQKNPTAFYLCASSMAGTGTPYEQYFGPGTRLTVT.

There are a few counts of this clone. This chain links TRBV9 with TRBJ2-7; 9 nucleotides match TRBD1. Trimming took 3 bases from V and 9 from J; bases not matched to a gene: 4. Per germline, CDR1 SGDLS and CDR2 YYNGEE. The length of the CDR3 is 12 residues. As DNA, the CDR3 is TGTGCCAGCAGCGCGGACAGGGGAGGGCAGTACTTC. As protein: CASSADRGGQYF.

This rearrangement joins TRBV4-3 to TRBJ2-7, with 11 positions matching TRBD2. CDR1 LGHNA and CDR2 YSLEER come from the germline V gene. V lost 1 base and J lost 6; bases outside the gene matches: 17. This CDR3 has 19 residues. The chain's CDR3 is CASSQVAGSGRALFSEQYF. DNA for the CDR3: TGCGCCAGCAGCCAAGTTGCAGGTAGCGGGAGGGCCCTCTTTAGCGAGCAGTACTTC.

V gene TRBV5-6 combines with J gene TRBJ2-3; 10 bases map to TRBD2. This CDR3 comprises 17 residues. Germline V gives CDR1 SGHDT, CDR2 YYEEEE. V was pared by 3 bases and J by 2 bases, with 9 bases of the junction left unmatched. CDR3 residues: CASSSKKRGGLTDTQYF. DNA of the CDR3: TGTGCCAGCAGCTCTAAAAAGCGGGGGGGGCTCACAGATACGCAGTATTTT.

This clone was seen once. The gene calls are TRBV19 and TRBJ2-1, with a tentative D call TRBD2 (6 bases). Germline-derived CDR1 and CDR2 are LNHDA and SQIVND (reference sequence). Trimming shortened V by 4 bases and J by 0 bases, and 10 bases separated the two germline ends. CDR3 size: 15 residues. The CDR3 sequence: CASSTLADSYNEQFF. Here the CDR3 DNA reads TGTGCCAGTAGTACATTAGCGGACTCCTACAATGAGCAGTTCTTC.

The chain joins TRBV15 to TRBJ2-5; TRBD1 is a possible D gene (7 bases). V lost 2 bases, J lost 2 bases, and 12 bases lay in between. The CDR3 sequence is 15 residues long. From germline, CDR1 is LNHNV and CDR2 YYDKDF (reference sequence). The CDR3 DNA follows: TGTGCCACCAGCAGACGACAGGGACTTCAAGAGACCCAGTACTTC. It is translated as CATSRRQGLQETQYF.

The rearrangement joins TRBV6-5 to TRBJ1-6, with a tentative D call TRBD1 (5 bases). Between the trimmed V and J ends, which lost 2 bases and 5 bases, there was a span of 7 bases. CDR1 is MNHEY and CDR2 is SVGAGI in the germline V gene. This CDR3 spans 14 amino acids. The CDR3 region is CASSYAGDNSPLHF. For the CDR3, the DNA is TGTGCCAGCAGTTACGCGGGGGATAATTCACCCCTCCACTTT.

A single count supports this clone. The chain links TRBV18 to TRBJ2-3; 15 positions match TRBD2. Germline V lookup: CDR1 KGHSH, CDR2 LQKENI. V dropped 3 bases and J dropped 1; count of bases not matched to a gene: 5. There are 18 residues in the CDR3. The CDR3: CASSPRTSGGAGTDTQYF. DNA of the CDR3: TGTGCCAGCTCACCCCGGACTAGCGGGGGGGCTGGCACAGATACGCAGTATTTT.

This clone has a count of ten or more. The J gene is TRBJ2-7, the V gene TRBV5-1; D is ambiguous. The CDR3 has 14 amino acids. CDR1 SGHRS and CDR2 YFSETQ come from the germline V gene. V gave up 0 bases and J gave up 2 bases, with 9 bases separating them. The CDR3 nucleotides are TGCGCCAGCAGCTTGGTTGTCTCCCCCTACGAGCAGTACTTC. It codes for CASSLVVSPYEQYF.

This clone was detected once. This chain connects TRBV28 to TRBJ2-7, with D possibly TRBD2 on 5 matching bases. V lost 2 bases to trimming and J lost 5 bases, with 10 bases between them. This CDR3 contains 13 residues. Looked up from germline, CDR1 is MDHEN and CDR2 is SYDVKM. CDR3 bases: TGTGCCAGCAGTTTAGGGCAGGAGGACGAGCAGTACTTC. Residues: CASSLGQEDEQYF.

This chain connects TRBV29-1 to TRBJ2-3, with D hard to call. V gave up 6 bases and J gave up 0 bases, with 10 bases separating them. CDR1 is SQVTM, CDR2 ANQGSEA, per germline. CDR3 size: 13 residues. The CDR3 coding sequence is TGCAGCGTCCGCCGGTCGAGCACAGATACGCAGTATTTT. This sequence encodes CSVRRSSTDTQYF.

V is TRBV7-2 and J is TRBJ2-3; maybe TRBD1 (5 bases). CDR1 is SGHTA, CDR2 FQGNSA, per germline. The ends were cut back, 7 bases at V and 2 bases at J, with 16 bases in the middle. This CDR3 has 15 amino acids. Written as DNA, the CDR3 is TGTGCCAGCAAAGGGGCAGGGTCTTTCACAGATACGCAGTATTTT. Amino acid sequence: CASKGAGSFTDTQYF.

The chain uses TRBV27 and TRBJ2-7; possibly TRBD2 for D (6 bases). The CDR3 spans 11 residues. Germline-derived CDR1 and CDR2 are MNHEY and SMNVEV (reference sequence). Trimming left V 10 bases short and J 6 bases short, with 13 bases between. This CDR3 reads CATHLGGEQYF. CDR3 coding DNA: TGTGCCACTCATCTGGGGGGCGAGCAGTACTTC.

Details on this clone: Other DNA sequences within the sample encode an identical CDR3. The chain has TRBV6-5 and TRBJ2-7; no clear D. The CDR3 has 12 residues. V dropped 6 bases and J dropped 4 bases, with 10 bases sitting between them. CDR1 is MNHEY and CDR2 is SVGAGI in the germline V gene. CDR3 DNA sequence: TGTGCCAGCAGGAGTACTTGGTACGAGCAGTACTTC. It is translated as CASRSTWYEQYF.

In its sample, this clone was seen a few times. Relative to the germline gene, one junction end is altered; a read error may explain this. This chain uses TRBV5-1 with TRBJ2-1, with D perhaps TRBD2 (6 bases). The CDR3 extends over 14 amino acids. In germline, CDR1 is SGHRS, CDR2 YFSETQ. The CDR3 nucleotides are TGCGCCAGCAGCTTGGGGGACTCCCACAATGAGCAGTTCTTC. This gives the protein CASSLGDSHNEQFF.

The genes are TRBV28 and TRBJ1-2, with D possibly TRBD1 on 6 matching bases. Germline loops: CDR1 MDHEN, CDR2 SYDVKM. The CDR3 length is 12 residues. The V gene lost 8 bases and the J gene lost 8 bases, with 15 bases spanning the gap. The DNA for the CDR3 is TGTGCCAGCGTCGAGGGCAGGGGAGGCTACACCTTC. This gives the protein CASVEGRGGYTF.

The chain combines TRBV29-1 with TRBJ1-1; 9 nucleotides match TRBD1. Per the germline V gene, CDR1 is SQVTM and CDR2 is ANQGSEA. The CDR3 runs to 14 residues. V gave up 5 bases and J gave up 0 bases; unmatched junction bases: 4. The CDR3 protein is CSVYGTGLNTEAFF. The CDR3 DNA reads TGCAGCGTTTATGGGACAGGGCTGAACACTGAAGCTTTCTTT.

The chain is built from TRBV28 and TRBJ2-3; a possible D gene is TRBD1 (6 bases). Germline V gene sequence: CDR1 MDHEN, CDR2 SYDVKM. The CDR3 totals 15 residues. V lost 5 bases, J lost 5 bases, and 17 bases lay in between. CDR3 in amino acids: CASSLKQGFGDTQYF. The CDR3 DNA is TGTGCCAGCAGTCTAAAACAGGGTTTCGGAGATACGCAGTATTTT. The entire variable domain, with the rest obtained from reference TRBV28 and TRBJ2-3, is as follows: DVKVTQSSRYLVKRTGEKVFLECVQDMDHENMFWYRQDPGLGLRLIYFSYDVKMKEKGDIPEGYSVSREKKERFSLILESASTNQTSMYLCASSLKQGFGDTQYFGPGTRLTVL.

This rearrangement joins TRBV7-3 to TRBJ2-3; 7 bases align to TRBD1. Germline values: CDR1 SGHTA, CDR2 FQGTGA. Losses at the gene ends were 6 bases for V and 6 bases for J; bases not matched to a gene: 3. This CDR3 is 12 amino acids long. The CDR3, as DNA: TGTGCCAGCAGTCTGACAGGGGATACGCAGTATTTT. Translation: CASSLTGDTQYF.

The V call is TRBV27, the J call TRBJ2-2; TRBD2 is a possible D gene (5 bases). The CDR3 extends over 16 amino acids. Per the germline V gene, CDR1 is MNHEY and CDR2 is SMNVEV (reference sequence). The ends were cut back, 6 bases at V and 2 bases at J, with 16 bases in the middle. This CDR3 reads CASRDFSQLNTGELFF. CDR3 DNA: TGTGCCAGCAGGGACTTCAGCCAATTAAACACCGGGGAGCTGTTTTTT.